The 21 T cell receptor beta chains listed next were all sequenced from one sample in a study of T-cell memory formation after mild COVID-19. TCRdb ran MiXCR on the 5' RACE reads and lists one entry per CDR3 protein. The sample carries 200,000 or so distinct CDR3 sequences, around 16% recorded once. The specimen sequenced was PBMCs or a T cell subset sorted from them (not recorded which). Receptors originate from an adult woman who had mild COVID-19 (a few samples of this study predate the infection). Cell type and time point are not known.

J is TRBJ2-3 and V is TRBV9; D gene ambiguous. The V gene's germline CDR1 is SGDLS and CDR2 YYNGEE. This CDR3 region has 14 residues. V dropped 2 bases and J dropped 6 bases, with 13 bases sitting between them. Written as DNA, the CDR3 is TGTGCCAGCAGCGTTCGACCCATTGGCGATACGCAGTATTTT. As protein: CASSVRPIGDTQYF.

A few counts support this clonotype. The V gene is TRBV18, the J gene TRBJ2-7, with 7 bases aligning to TRBD1. The CDR3 is 13 amino acids. CDR1 and CDR2 (germline): KGHSH, LQKENI. Trimming removed 3 bases from V and 2 bases from J; junction bases left unmatched: 1. The CDR3 bases are TGTGCCAGCTCACCGGGACAGACCTACGAGCAGTACTTC. Protein sequence: CASSPGQTYEQYF.

This clonotype was detected only a few times. The rearrangement links TRBV4-3 to TRBJ2-7, with D unclear. This CDR3 contains 15 residues. The V end lost 0 bases, the J end lost 8 bases, and 17 bases lay between the germline ends. The germline CDR1 and CDR2 sequences are LGHNA and YSLEER. CDR3 nucleotides: TGCGCCAGCAGCCAAGACGTAAAAGGAACTACGAAGCAGTACTTC. Translation gives CASSQDVKGTTKQYF.

This clonotype was detected ten times or more. The J gene is TRBJ2-1, the V gene TRBV5-1, with 8 nucleotides matching TRBD2. Germline V gene sequence: CDR1 SGHRS, CDR2 YFSETQ. J was trimmed by 7 bases and V by 4 bases; bases with no gene match: 7. This CDR3 comprises 14 residues. The CDR3 spells CASSQGLGLNEQFF. The CDR3 DNA reads as TGCGCCAGCAGCCAGGGACTAGGGTTAAATGAGCAGTTCTTC.

This clonotype showed up many times. The chain is built from TRBV7-9 and TRBJ2-7, with D possibly matching TRBD1 (6 bases). The CDR3 consists of 12 residues. V was shortened by 5 bases and J by 7 bases, with 12 bases between the two germline ends. The germline CDR1 and CDR2 sequences are SEHNR and FQNEAQ (reference sequence). The chain's CDR3 is CASSTQRGEQYF. The CDR3 DNA sequence: TGTGCCAGCAGCACCCAAAGGGGGGAGCAGTACTTC.

The gene calls are TRBV6-6 and TRBJ2-5; D tentatively reads TRBD1 or TRBD2 (5 bases each). This CDR3 is built from 13 residues. V lost 6 bases and J 4 bases, leaving 12 bases between the germline ends. Per germline, CDR1 MNHNY and CDR2 SVGAGI (reference sequence). The CDR3 loop is CASRAGTPETQYF. The DNA for the CDR3 is TGTGCCAGCAGGGCCGGGACCCCAGAGACCCAGTACTTC.

The chain recombines TRBV20-1 with TRBJ2-7; the D gene is possibly TRBD1 (6 bases). Between the trimmed V and J ends, which lost 3 bases and 1 base, there was a span of 13 bases. The CDR3 is made up of 14 amino acids. The germline CDR1 and CDR2 sequences are DFQATT and SNEGSKA (reference sequence). CDR3 DNA: TGCAGTGCTAGGAGGGCAGGGGTGTCCTACGAGCAGTACTTC. Translating it yields CSARRAGVSYEQYF.

This clonotype appeared many times. The chain uses TRBV6-2 or TRBV6-3 and TRBJ2-4, with 9 bases lining up with TRBD2. V lost 10 bases to trimming and J lost 1 base; unmatched junction nucleotides: 11. The CDR3 has 16 residues. CDR1 and CDR2 (germline): MNHEY, SVGEGT. The DNA of the CDR3 is TGTGCCACAGGGGGTAGCGGGAGTGTCGCCAAAAACATTCAGTACTTC. Its protein is CATGGSGSVAKNIQYF.

The J gene is TRBJ1-1, the V gene TRBV6-5, with D perhaps TRBD1 (5 bases). Germline assignment: CDR1 MNHEY and CDR2 SVGAGI. V gave up 5 bases and J gave up 1 base, with 14 bases separating them. CDR3 length: 15 amino acids. For the CDR3, the DNA is TGTGCCAGCAGTCCGGGGGGAGGAGAGAACACTGAAGCTTTCTTT. As protein: CASSPGGGENTEAFF.

This clonotype was counted only a few times. The V gene is TRBV12-3 or TRBV12-4, the J gene TRBJ1-2; D remains ambiguous. The CDR3 runs to 13 residues. V gave up 6 bases and J gave up 0 bases, with 8 bases separating them. CDR3 in DNA: TGTGCCAGCAGCCTAATACCTAACTATGGCTACACCTTC. Its translation: CASSLIPNYGYTF.

The chain recombines TRBV4-1 with TRBJ2-1; TRBD2 matches at 15 bases. J gave up 10 bases and V 3 bases, and 19 bases lay outside the gene matches. The CDR3 runs to 20 residues. The germline CDR1 and CDR2 sequences are MGHRA and YSYEKL. The chain's CDR3 is CASSQGGLAGGLKWNPEQFF. CDR3 coding DNA: TGCGCCAGCAGCCAGGGTGGACTAGCGGGGGGGCTAAAGTGGAATCCCGAGCAGTTCTTC.

This clonotype appeared a few times. The gene calls are TRBV2 and TRBJ1-5; 7 nucleotides line up with TRBD1. Germline V gene lookup returns CDR1 SNHLY and CDR2 FYNNEI. The CDR3 spans 15 residues. The V and J ends lost 6 bases and 1 base, in that order; junction bases with no gene match: 6. As DNA, the CDR3 is TGTGCCAGCAGCAGCAGGGGGAGGAGCAATCAGCCCCAGCATTTT. This encodes CASSSRGRSNQPQHF. Full variable domain (remainder filled in from reference TRBV2 and TRBJ1-5): EPEVTQTPSHQVTQMGQEVILRCVPISNHLYFYWYRQILGQKVEFLVSFYNNEISEKSEIFDDQFSVERPDGSNFTLKIRSTKLEDSAMYFCASSSRGRSNQPQHFGDGTRLSIL.

The table lists this clonotype with a few counts. The V call is TRBV20-1, the J call TRBJ1-2, with TRBD1 as a possible D gene (6 bases). V lost 0 bases, J lost 7 bases, and 15 bases lay in between. CDR3 length equals 14 residues. The germline CDR1 and CDR2 sequences are DFQATT and SNEGSKA (reference sequence). CDR3: CSARDMRGFSGYTF. The CDR3 DNA reads as TGCAGTGCTAGAGATATGAGGGGGTTCTCTGGCTACACCTTC.

This clonotype appeared many times. The chain couples TRBV7-9 to TRBJ2-7; 8 positions agree with TRBD2. The CDR3 length is 14 residues. J lost 2 bases, V lost 1 base, and 1 base had no gene match. From germline, CDR1 is SEHNR and CDR2 FQNEAQ (reference sequence). The CDR3, as DNA: TGTGCCAGCAGCTTAGTAGCGGGAACCTACGAGCAGTACTTC. Its translation is CASSLVAGTYEQYF. The variable domain in full, completed from reference TRBV7-9 and TRBJ2-7, reads DTGVSQNPRHKITKRGQNVTFRCDPISEHNRLYWYRQTLGQGPEFLTYFQNEAQLEKSRLLSDRFSAERPKGSFSTLEIQRTEQGDSAMYLCASSLVAGTYEQYFGPGTRLTVT.

There are a few counts of this clonotype. The V gene is TRBV3-1, the J gene TRBJ1-2, with D possibly TRBD1 on 5 matching bases. CDR1 is LGHDT, CDR2 YNNKEL, per germline (reference sequence). This CDR3 has 15 amino acids. Trimming pared 4 bases from V and 6 bases from J, leaving 18 bases between. CDR3: CASSPLGGIENGYTF. CDR3 sequence (DNA): TGTGCCAGCAGCCCGCTCGGGGGGATCGAGAATGGCTACACCTTC.

This clonotype has just a few counts. This chain uses TRBV18 with TRBJ2-7; D unclear. The CDR3 is 16 residues long. Trimming cost V 3 bases and J 0 bases, with 15 bases left between them. CDR1 and CDR2 (germline): KGHSH, LQKENI. CDR3 region: CASSPGSAASSYEQYF. The CDR3 DNA sequence: TGTGCCAGCTCACCCGGTTCCGCGGCAAGCTCCTACGAGCAGTACTTC. The variable domain in full, completed from reference TRBV18 and TRBJ2-7, reads NAGVMQNPRHLVRRRGQEARLRCSPMKGHSHVYWYRQLPEEGLKFMVYLQKENIIDESGMPKERFSAEFPKEGPSILRIQQVVRGDSAAYFCASSPGSAASSYEQYFGPGTRLTVT.

This clonotype was counted only a few times. This chain connects TRBV6-5 to TRBJ2-7; perhaps TRBD1 as D (5 bases). Deletions cut 0 bases from V and 1 base from J, with 13 bases between. Germline assignment: CDR1 MNHEY and CDR2 SVGAGI. The CDR3 runs to 16 residues. CDR3 DNA: TGTGCCAGCAGTTACTCGACAGTCCTAGGGTCCTACGAGCAGTACTTC. This sequence encodes CASSYSTVLGSYEQYF.

This clonotype has more than one count but fewer than ten. The rearrangement links TRBV5-5 to TRBJ2-7; D remains ambiguous. V was trimmed by 0 bases and J by 2 bases, leaving 9 bases between them. The length of the CDR3 is 14 residues. Germline CDR1 SGHKS, CDR2 YYEKEE (reference sequence). The CDR3 DNA sequence: TGTGCCAGCAGCTTGGGCCCGGGTACCTACGAGCAGTACTTC. It specifies CASSLGPGTYEQYF.

This clonotype has a handful of counts. The CDR3 DNA is TGCGCCACCCCAGCCGGGGCAGGTAACACCGGGGAGCTGTTTTTT. Residues: CATPAGAGNTGELFF. The genes are TRBV5-1 and TRBJ2-2, with D tentatively TRBD1 or TRBD2 (5 bases each). CDR1 and CDR2 (germline): SGHRS, YFSETQ. Trimming pared 9 bases from V and 2 bases from J, leaving 17 bases between. This CDR3 spans 15 amino acids.

The genes are TRBV29-1 and TRBJ2-1; 7 positions agree with TRBD1. Germline CDR1 and CDR2: SQVTM and ANQGSEA. CDR3 size: 13 residues. V gave up 7 bases and J gave up 2 bases; unmatched junction bases: 5. CDR3 bases: TGCAGCGGACATGACAGGGCCTACAATGAGCAGTTCTTC. It translates to CSGHDRAYNEQFF.

This clonotype was observed a few times. The rearrangement links TRBV2 to TRBJ1-5; D gene ambiguous. The germline V gene encodes CDR1 SNHLY and CDR2 FYNNEI. V was shortened by 0 bases and J by 7 bases, with 10 bases between the two germline ends. The CDR3 is 14 residues long. CDR3 sequence (DNA): TGTGCCAGCAGTGAAGCTGGTCCCGGGCAGCCCCAGCATTTT. This translates into CASSEAGPGQPQHF.